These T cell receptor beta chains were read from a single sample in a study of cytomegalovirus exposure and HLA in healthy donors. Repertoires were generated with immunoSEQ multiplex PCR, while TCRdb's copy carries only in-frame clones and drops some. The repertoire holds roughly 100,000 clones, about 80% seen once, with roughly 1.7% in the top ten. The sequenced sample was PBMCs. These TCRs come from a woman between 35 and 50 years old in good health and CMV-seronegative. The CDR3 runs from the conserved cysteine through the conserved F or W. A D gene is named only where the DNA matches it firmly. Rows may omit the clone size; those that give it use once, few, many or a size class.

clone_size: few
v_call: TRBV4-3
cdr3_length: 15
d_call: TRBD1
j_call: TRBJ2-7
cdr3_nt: TGCGCCAGCAGCCAAGACATTACAGGGGGCTACGAGCAGTACTTC
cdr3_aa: CASSQDITGGYEQYF

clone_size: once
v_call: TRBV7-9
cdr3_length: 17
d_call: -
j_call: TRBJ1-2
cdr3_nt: TGTGCCAGCTCCACTCCCGGAGGGAACCGTTTGAACTATGGCTACACCTTC
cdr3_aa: CASSTPGGNRLNYGYTF

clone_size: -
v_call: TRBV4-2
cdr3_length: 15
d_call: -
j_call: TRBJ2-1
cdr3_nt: TGTGCCAGCAGCCAATACAGGGTCTTGGGAAATGAGCAGTTCTTC
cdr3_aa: CASSQYRVLGNEQFF

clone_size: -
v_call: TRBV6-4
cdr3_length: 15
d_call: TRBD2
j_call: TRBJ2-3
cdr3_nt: TGTGCCAGCAGTGACTCTGGCGGGAGCGGCGATACGCAGTATTTT
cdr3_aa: CASSDSGGSGDTQYF

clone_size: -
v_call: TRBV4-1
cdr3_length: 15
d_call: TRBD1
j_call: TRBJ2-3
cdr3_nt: TGCGCCAGCACGGGACAGGGGCTCAGCACAGATACGCAGTATTTT
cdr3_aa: CASTGQGLSTDTQYF

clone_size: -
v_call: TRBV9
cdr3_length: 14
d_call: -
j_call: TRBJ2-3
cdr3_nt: TGTGCCAGCAGCCCCCGGACTCTTGCGGATACGCAGTATTTT
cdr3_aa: CASSPRTLADTQYF

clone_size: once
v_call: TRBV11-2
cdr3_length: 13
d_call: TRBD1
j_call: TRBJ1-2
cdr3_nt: TGTGCCAGCAGCAGCCGGGACAGCTATGGCTACACCTTC
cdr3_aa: CASSSRDSYGYTF

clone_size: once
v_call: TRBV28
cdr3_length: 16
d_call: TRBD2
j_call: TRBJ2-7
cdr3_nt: TGTGCCAGCAGCTCCCAGACTAGCGGGGGGATCTACGAGCAGTACTTC
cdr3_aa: CASSSQTSGGIYEQYF

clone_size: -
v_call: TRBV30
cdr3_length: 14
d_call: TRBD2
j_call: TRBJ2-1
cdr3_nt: TGTGCCTGGGCCCCGGGACTAGCGGGAGATGAGCAGTTCTTC
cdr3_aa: CAWAPGLAGDEQFF

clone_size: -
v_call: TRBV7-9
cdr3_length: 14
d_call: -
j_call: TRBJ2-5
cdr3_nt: TGTGCCAGCAGCTCTTCCGGGTTTCAAGAGACCCAGTACTTC
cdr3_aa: CASSSSGFQETQYF

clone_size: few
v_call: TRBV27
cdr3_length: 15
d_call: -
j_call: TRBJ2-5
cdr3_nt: TGTGCCAGCAGTTTCGGGGCAGGGGAGAGAGAGACCCAGTACTTC
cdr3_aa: CASSFGAGERETQYF

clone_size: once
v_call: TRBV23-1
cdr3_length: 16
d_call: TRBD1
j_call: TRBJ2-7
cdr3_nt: TGCGCCAGCAGGACCCCGGACAGGAGTACGAGCTACGAGCAGTACTTC
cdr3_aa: CASRTPDRSTSYEQYF

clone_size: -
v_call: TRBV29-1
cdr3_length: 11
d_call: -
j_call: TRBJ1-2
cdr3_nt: TGCAGCGTTAGGACAGAGCATGGCTACACCTTC
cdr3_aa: CSVRTEHGYTF

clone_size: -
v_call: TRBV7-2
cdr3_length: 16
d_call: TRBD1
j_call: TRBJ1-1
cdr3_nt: TGTGCCAGCAGCTTAGTGGGGACAGGGCGGAACACTGAAGCTTTCTTT
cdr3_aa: CASSLVGTGRNTEAFF

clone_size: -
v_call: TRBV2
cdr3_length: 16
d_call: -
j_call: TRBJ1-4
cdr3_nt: TGTGCCAGCACCCCGGTAGGGGGGGCAACTAATGAAAAACTGTTTTTT
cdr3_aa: CASTPVGGATNEKLFF

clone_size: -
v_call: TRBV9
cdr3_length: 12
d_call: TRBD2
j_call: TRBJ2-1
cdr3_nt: TGTGCCAGCAGCGATATGATAGCGGGGCCGTTCTTC
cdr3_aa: CASSDMIAGPFF

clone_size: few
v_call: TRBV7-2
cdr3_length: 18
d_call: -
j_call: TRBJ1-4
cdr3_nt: TGTGCCAGCAGCCCCCCCCTATACGGCGGAACTTTTAATGAAAAACTGTTTTTT
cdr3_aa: CASSPPLYGGTFNEKLFF

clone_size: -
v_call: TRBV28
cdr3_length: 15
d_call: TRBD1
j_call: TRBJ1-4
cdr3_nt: TGTGCCAGCACCGTAGGGACAGTCGGTAATGAAAAACTGTTTTTT
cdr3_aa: CASTVGTVGNEKLFF

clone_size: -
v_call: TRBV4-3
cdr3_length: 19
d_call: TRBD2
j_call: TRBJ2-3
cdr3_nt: TGCGCCAGCAGCCCGGGGACTAGCGGGAGGGCCGGGGGCAAAGATACGCAGTATTTT
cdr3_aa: CASSPGTSGRAGGKDTQYF

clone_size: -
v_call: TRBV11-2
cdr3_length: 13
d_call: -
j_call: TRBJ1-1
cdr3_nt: TGTGCCAGCAGCTTAGTCCGGAACACTGAAGCTTTCTTT
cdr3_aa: CASSLVRNTEAFF

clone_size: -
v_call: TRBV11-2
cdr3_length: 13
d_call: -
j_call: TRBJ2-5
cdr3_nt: TGTGCCAGCAGCTTCGGAGAAGTGGAGACCCAGTACTTC
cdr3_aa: CASSFGEVETQYF

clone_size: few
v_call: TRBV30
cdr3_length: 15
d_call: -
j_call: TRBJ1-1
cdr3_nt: TGTGCCTGGAGGGCCTGGGGGGACCTAGGGGATGAAGCTTTCTTT
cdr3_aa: CAWRAWGDLGDEAFF

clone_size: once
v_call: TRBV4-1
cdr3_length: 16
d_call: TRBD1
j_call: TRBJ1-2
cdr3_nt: TGCGCCAGCAGCCAACCCCGACAGGGCTCTAACTATGGCTACACCTTC
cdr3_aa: CASSQPRQGSNYGYTF

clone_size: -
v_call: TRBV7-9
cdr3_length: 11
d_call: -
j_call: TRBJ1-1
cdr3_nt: TGTGCCAGCAGCTCGCAGGTTGGGGCTTTCTTT
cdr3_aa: CASSSQVGAFF

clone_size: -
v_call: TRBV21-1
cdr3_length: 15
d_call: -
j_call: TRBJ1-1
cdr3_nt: TGTGCCAGCAGTAAGGGGGCGCGGGGGGGAACTGAAGCTTTCTTT
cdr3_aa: CASSKGARGGTEAFF

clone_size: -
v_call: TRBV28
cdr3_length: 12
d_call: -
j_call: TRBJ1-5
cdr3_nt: TGTGCCAGCTGGGCCGGCAATCAGCCCCAGCATTTT
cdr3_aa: CASWAGNQPQHF

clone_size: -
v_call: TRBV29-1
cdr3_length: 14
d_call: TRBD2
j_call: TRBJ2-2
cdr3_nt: TGCAGCGTTTACCTCAGCGGGGGAACCGGGGAGCTGTTTTTT
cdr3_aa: CSVYLSGGTGELFF

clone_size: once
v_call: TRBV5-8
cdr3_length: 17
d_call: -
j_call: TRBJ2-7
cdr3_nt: TGTGCCAGCAGCTTGGGTTCTCTAGCGCGTAGCTCCTACGAGCAGTACTTC
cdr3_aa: CASSLGSLARSSYEQYF

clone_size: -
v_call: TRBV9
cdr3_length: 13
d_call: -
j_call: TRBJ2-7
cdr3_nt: TGTGCCAGCAGCCCCTGGGACAACTACGAGCAGTACTTC
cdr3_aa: CASSPWDNYEQYF

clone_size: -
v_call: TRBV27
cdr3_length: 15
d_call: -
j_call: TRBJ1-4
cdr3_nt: TGTGCCAGCAGCCGGACGGGAGGGCTTAATGAAAAACTGTTTTTT
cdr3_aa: CASSRTGGLNEKLFF

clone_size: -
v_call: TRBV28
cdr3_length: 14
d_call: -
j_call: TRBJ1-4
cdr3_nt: TGTGCCAGCAGTCCTCGACAGGAGCATGAAAAACTGTTTTTT
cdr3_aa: CASSPRQEHEKLFF

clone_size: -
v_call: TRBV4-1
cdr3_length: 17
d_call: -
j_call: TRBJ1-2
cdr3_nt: TGCGCCAGCAGCCCCCGGACTGAGTATCCCCTGTACTATGGCTACACCTTC
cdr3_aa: CASSPRTEYPLYYGYTF

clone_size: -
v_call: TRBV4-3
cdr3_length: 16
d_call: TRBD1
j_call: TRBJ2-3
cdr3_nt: TGCGCCAGCAGCTACCGACAGGGGTTGAGCACAGATACGCAGTATTTT
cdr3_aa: CASSYRQGLSTDTQYF

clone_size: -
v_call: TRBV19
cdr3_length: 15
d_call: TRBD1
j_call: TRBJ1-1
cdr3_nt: TGTGCCAGTAGTATAGGGCCAGGGGGGAACACTGAAGCTTTCTTT
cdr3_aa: CASSIGPGGNTEAFF

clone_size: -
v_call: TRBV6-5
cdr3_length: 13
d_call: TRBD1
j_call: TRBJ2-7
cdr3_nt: TGTGCCAGCAGAGAGCCCGGGACAGAAAGAAAGTACTTC
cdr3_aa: CASREPGTERKYF

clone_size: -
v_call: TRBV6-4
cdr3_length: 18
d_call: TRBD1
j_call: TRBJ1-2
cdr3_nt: TGTGCCAGCAGTGACTCCTACTCTACAGGGGGCGGAGTGGGTGGCTACACCTTC
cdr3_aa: CASSDSYSTGGGVGGYTF

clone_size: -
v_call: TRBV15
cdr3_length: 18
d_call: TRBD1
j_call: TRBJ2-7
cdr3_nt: TGTGCCACCAGCAGGGGGAAGTCGGGACAGCCAAGCTCCTACGAGCAGTACTTC
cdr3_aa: CATSRGKSGQPSSYEQYF

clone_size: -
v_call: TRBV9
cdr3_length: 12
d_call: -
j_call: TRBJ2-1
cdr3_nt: TGTGCCAGCAGCGTGGTTTCGGGTGAGCAGTTCTTC
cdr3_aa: CASSVVSGEQFF

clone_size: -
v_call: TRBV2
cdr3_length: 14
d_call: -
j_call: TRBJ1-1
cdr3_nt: TGTGCCAGCAGTCCCGTGGGGGGGGTTACTGAAGCTTTCTTT
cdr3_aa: CASSPVGGVTEAFF

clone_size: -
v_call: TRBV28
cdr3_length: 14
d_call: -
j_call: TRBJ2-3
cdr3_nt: TGTGCCAGCAGTCATGTTTATGAGGAGAATAGGTCGTATTTT
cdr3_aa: CASSHVYEENRSYF

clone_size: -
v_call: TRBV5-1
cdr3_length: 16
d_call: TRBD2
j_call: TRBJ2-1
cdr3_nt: TGCGCCAGCAGCGGAACTAGCGGGAGGGCCTGGGATGAGCAGTTCTTC
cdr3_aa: CASSGTSGRAWDEQFF

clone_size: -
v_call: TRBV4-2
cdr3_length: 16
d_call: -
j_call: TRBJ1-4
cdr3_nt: TGTGCCAGCAGCCAAGATTACGGGTTCCGTCATGAAAAACTGTTTTTT
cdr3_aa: CASSQDYGFRHEKLFF

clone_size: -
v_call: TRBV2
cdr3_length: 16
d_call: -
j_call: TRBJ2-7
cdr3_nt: TGTGCCAGCAGTGAAATTTCTGTGGGGGAGCGGGACGAGCAGTACTTC
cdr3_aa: CASSEISVGERDEQYF

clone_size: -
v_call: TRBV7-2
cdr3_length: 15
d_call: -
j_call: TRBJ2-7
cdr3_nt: TGTGCCAGCAGCCGATCTCAGGGAGGTGTGAACGAGCAGTACTTC
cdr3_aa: CASSRSQGGVNEQYF

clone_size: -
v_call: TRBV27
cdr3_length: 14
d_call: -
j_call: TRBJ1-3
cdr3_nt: TGTGCCAGCGCTCGAGGTGACAGTGGAAACACCATATATTTT
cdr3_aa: CASARGDSGNTIYF